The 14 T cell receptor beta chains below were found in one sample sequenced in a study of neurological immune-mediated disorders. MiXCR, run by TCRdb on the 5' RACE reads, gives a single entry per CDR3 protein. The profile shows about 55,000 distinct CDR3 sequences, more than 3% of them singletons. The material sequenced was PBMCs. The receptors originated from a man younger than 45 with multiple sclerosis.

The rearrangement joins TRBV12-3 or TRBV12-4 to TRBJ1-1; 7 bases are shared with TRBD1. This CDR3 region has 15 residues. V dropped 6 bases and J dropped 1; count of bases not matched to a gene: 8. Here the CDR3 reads CASSYDRVGNTEAFF. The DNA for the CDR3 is TGTGCCAGCAGCTACGACAGGGTCGGGAACACTGAAGCTTTCTTT.

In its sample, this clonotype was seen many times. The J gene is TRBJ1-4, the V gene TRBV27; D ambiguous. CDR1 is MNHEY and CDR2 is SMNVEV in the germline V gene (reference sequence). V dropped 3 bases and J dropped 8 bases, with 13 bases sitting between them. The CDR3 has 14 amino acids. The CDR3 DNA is TGTGCCAGCAGTTTCTCCCCTCGAGGGGAAAAACTGTTTTTT. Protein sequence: CASSFSPRGEKLFF.

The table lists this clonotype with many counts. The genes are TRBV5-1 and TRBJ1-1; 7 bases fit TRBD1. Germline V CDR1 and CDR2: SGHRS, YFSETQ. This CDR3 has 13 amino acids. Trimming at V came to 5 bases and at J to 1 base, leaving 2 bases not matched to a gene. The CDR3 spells CASRGQPNTEAFF. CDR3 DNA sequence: TGCGCCAGCAGGGGACAGCCGAACACTGAAGCTTTCTTT.

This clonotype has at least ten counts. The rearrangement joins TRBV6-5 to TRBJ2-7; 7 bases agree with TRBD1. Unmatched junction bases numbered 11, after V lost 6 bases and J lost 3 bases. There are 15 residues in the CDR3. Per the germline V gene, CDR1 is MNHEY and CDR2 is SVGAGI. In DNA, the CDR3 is TGTGCCAGCAGGACAGGGACAGTGTACAACTACGAGCAGTACTTC. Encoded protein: CASRTGTVYNYEQYF.

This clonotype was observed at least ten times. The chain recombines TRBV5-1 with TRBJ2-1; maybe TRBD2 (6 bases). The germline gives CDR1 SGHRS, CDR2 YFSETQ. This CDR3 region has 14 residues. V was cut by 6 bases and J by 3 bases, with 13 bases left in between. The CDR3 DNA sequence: TGCGCCAGCACGAGGCGGGGTGGCTACAATGAGCAGTTCTTC. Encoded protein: CASTRRGGYNEQFF.

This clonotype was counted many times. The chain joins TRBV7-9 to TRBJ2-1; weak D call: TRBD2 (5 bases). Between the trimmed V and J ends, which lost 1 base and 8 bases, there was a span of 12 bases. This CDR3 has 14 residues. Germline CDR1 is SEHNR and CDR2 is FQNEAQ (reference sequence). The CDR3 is CASSLVLAIDEQFF. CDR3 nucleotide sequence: TGTGCCAGCAGCTTAGTTCTAGCTATCGATGAGCAGTTCTTC.

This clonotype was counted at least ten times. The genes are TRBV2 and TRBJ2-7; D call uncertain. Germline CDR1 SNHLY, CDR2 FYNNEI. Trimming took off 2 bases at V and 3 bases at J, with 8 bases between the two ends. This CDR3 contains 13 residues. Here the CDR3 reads CASSETLFYEQYF. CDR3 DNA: TGTGCCAGCAGTGAAACCCTGTTCTACGAGCAGTACTTC.

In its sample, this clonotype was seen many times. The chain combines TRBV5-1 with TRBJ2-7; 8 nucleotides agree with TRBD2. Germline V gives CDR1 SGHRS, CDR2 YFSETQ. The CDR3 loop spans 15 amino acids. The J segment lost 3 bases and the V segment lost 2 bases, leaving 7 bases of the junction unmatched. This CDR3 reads CASSFSGGEYYEQYF. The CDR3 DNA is TGCGCCAGCAGCTTCTCCGGGGGGGAGTACTACGAGCAGTACTTC. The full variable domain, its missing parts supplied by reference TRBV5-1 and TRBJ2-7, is KAGVTQTPRYLIKTRGQQVTLSCSPISGHRSVSWYQQTPGQGLQFLFEYFSETQRNKGNFPGRFSGRQFSNSRSEMNVSTLELGDSALYLCASSFSGGEYYEQYFGPGTRLTVT.

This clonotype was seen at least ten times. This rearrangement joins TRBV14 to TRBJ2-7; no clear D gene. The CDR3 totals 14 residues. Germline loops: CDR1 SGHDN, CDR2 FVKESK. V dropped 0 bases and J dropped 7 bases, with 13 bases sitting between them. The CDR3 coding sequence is TGTGCCAGCAGCCAAGAAGCAAGGGTACGGGAGCAGTACTTC. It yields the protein CASSQEARVREQYF.

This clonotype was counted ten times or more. The CDR3 bases are TGTGCCAGCAGCCCCTTCGGAGGCTACGAGCAGTACTTC. Amino acids: CASSPFGGYEQYF. V gene TRBV7-9 combines with J gene TRBJ2-7; maybe TRBD2 (5 bases). The CDR3 is made up of 13 amino acids. Trimming cost V 5 bases and J 3 bases, with 11 bases left between them. Germline V gives CDR1 SEHNR, CDR2 FQNEAQ (reference sequence).

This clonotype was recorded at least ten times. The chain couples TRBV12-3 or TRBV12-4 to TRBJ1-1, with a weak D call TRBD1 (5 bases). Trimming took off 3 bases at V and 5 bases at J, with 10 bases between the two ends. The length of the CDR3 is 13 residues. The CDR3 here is CASSFGTYTEAFF. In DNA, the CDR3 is TGTGCCAGCAGTTTCGGGACGTATACTGAAGCTTTCTTT.

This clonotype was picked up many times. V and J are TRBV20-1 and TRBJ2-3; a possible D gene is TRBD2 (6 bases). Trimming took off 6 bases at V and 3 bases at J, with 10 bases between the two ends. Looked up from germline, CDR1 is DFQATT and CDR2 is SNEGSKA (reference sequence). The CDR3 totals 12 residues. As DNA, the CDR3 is TGCAGTGCCCTGGGGAGGACAGATACGCAGTATTTT. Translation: CSALGRTDTQYF.

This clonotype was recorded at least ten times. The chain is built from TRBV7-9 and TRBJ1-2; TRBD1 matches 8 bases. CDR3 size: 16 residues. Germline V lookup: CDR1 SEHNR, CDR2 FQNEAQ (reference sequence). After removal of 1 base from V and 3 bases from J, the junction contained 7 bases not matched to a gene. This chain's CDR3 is CASSLDQGAKDYGYTF. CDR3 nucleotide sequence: TGTGCCAGCAGCTTAGATCAGGGGGCGAAGGACTATGGCTACACCTTC.

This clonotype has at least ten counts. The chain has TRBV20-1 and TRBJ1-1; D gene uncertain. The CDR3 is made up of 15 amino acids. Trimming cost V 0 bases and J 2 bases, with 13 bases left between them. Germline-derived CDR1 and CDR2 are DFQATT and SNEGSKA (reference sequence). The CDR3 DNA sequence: TGCAGTGCTAGAGAACAAGGATTCGTTAACACTGAAGCTTTCTTT. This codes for CSAREQGFVNTEAFF.